The entry below gives a single T cell receptor beta chain sequence along with its context. The antigen remains unidentified. Measured with immunoSEQ multiplex PCR; TCRdb has only the in-frame clones, and not every one. The table includes around 81,000 clones, 80% to 90% detected once. Collection occurred without any documented infections or immune events in donors. This sample is part of a study of identifying expanded T cells in peripheral blood. The CDR3 is 13 residues long. With V trimmed by 4 bases and J by 4 bases, 3 bases remained unmatched. Germline V gene sequence: CDR1 MNHNY, CDR2 SVGAGI (reference sequence). The study's findings and limits: Clone count variance between roughly 2-week samples rose with total template count. About 1.2 clones differed between technical replicates, versus roughly 16 and 20 over time.

This chain connects TRBV6-6 to TRBJ1-2, with 7 bases identical to TRBD1. Sample: blood. The sequence came from a person between 18 and 69 years old in good health. For the CDR3, the DNA is TGTGCCAGCAGTTCGGACAGGTTCTATGGCTACACCTTC. Protein: CASSSDRFYGYTF.